This T cell receptor beta chain came from a study of CD8+ T cells in alopecia areata. Findings and caveats of the study: Scalp clonality dropped significantly under tofacitinib, as did expanded CD8+ top-100 clones. During tofacitinib treatment, many expanded lesional clones remained in scalp and blood.

Extracted from the samples, RNA was reverse transcribed into cDNA to serve as the sequencing template. Only in-frame clones appear in the TCRdb table, and some are missing; sequencing was by immunoSEQ multiplex PCR. The table has some 220,000 clones, 50% to 70% seen once. Treatment described: oral pan-JAK inhibitor, 5-10 mg twice daily. This clone has just one count. Its antigen is not known. Trimming removed 0 bases at V and 5 bases at J, with 11 bases between. This CDR3 has 14 residues. Germline CDR1 SGDLS, CDR2 YYNGEE. This chain uses TRBV9 with TRBJ2-5; no firm D call. The sequence came from a human donor with alopecia areata. This specimen consisted of CD4+ T cells sorted from blood, obtained at week 4, from a patient treated with tofacitinib. CDR3 residues: CASSVDRDEETQYF. CDR3 DNA sequence: TGTGCCAGCAGCGTAGACAGAGACGAGGAGACCCAGTACTTC. Drawing the rest from reference TRBV9 and TRBJ2-5, the complete variable domain is DSGVTQTPKHLITATGQRVTLRCSPRSGDLSVYWYQQSLDQGLQFLIQYYNGEERAKGNILERFSAQQFPDLHSELNLSSLELGDSALYFCASSVDRDEETQYFGPGTRLLVL.